This T cell receptor beta chain was retrieved from a study of blood T cell repertoires in COVID-19. For the study at large: COVID-19 samples collected from the United States, Italy and Spain covered acute and convalescent phases.

In assigning cohorts, the study relied on participant-reported clinical history. Trimming shortened V by 6 bases and J by 1 base, and 10 bases separated the two germline ends. The germline CDR1 and CDR2 sequences are SNHLY and FYNNEI. The CDR3 has 13 amino acids. Original processing notes: Estimation of nucleated cell counts relied on the amplification of reference gene primers. The method was immunoSEQ multiplex PCR; TCRdb's version includes in-frame clones alone and lacks a portion of them. D and trimming come from the DNA, and the V and J calls and clone size come from that table. The sample holds about 140,000 clones, roughly 83% seen once.

The chain joins TRBV2 to TRBJ2-7, with D perhaps TRBD2 (6 bases). This TCR was sampled from a man between 35 and 55 years old with acute COVID-19. The specimen sequenced was PBMCs or T cells enriched from blood (not recorded which). The CDR3 sequence: CASRGRGSYEQYF. The CDR3 coding sequence is TGTGCCAGCAGAGGACGGGGGTCCTACGAGCAGTACTTC.